These 15 T cell receptor beta chains were sequenced from one sample in a study of OX40 agonist ivuxolimab in advanced cancers. The data were produced by immunoSEQ multiplex PCR, yet TCRdb's version contains in-frame clones alone and is incomplete. The profile covers some 66,000 clones, with roughly 76% appearing a single time and 1.5% to 2% taken by the ten largest. This sample comprised CD4+ or CD8+ T cells sorted from blood, obtained in a trial of the OX40 agonist ivuxolimab. These TCRs come from an adult with an advanced solid tumor such as melanoma, head and neck, liver or kidney cancer.

The chain employs TRBV11-3 and TRBJ2-5, with D tentatively TRBD2 (5 bases). The V gene lost 6 bases and the J gene lost 2 bases, with 16 bases spanning the gap. The length of the CDR3 is 15 residues. Germline values: CDR1 SGHNT, CDR2 YENEEA. The CDR3 nucleotides read TGTGCCAGCAGTCTCTCCGCCGGGGAGCAAGAGACCCAGTACTTC. This sequence encodes CASSLSAGEQETQYF.

This clone has only one observation. The chain combines TRBV5-4 with TRBJ2-7; tentatively, D is TRBD1 (7 bases). The CDR3 loop spans 14 amino acids. Trimming removed 4 bases from V and 0 bases from J, with 11 bases in between. Germline V gene data show CDR1 as SGHNT and CDR2 as YYREEE (reference sequence). The CDR3 region has the DNA TGTGCCAGCAGCGCGGGACAGAGCTCCTACGAGCAGTACTTC. Translated, it gives CASSAGQSSYEQYF.

V is TRBV7-9 and J is TRBJ1-2; D ambiguous. V was clipped by 0 bases and J by 1 base, with 9 bases between them. Germline-derived CDR1 and CDR2 are SEHNR and FQNEAQ (reference sequence). The CDR3 sequence is 15 residues long. CDR3 DNA: TGTGCCAGCAGCTTAGCGAACGCCATTAACTATGGCTACACCTTC. Amino acids: CASSLANAINYGYTF.

This clone was counted only a few times. This chain connects TRBV30 to TRBJ1-1; 7 bases fit TRBD1. Germline CDR1 and CDR2: GTSNPN and SVGIG (reference sequence). With V trimmed by 1 base and J by 8 bases, 7 bases remained unmatched. The CDR3 loop spans 13 amino acids. The CDR3 is CAWSARQGLEAFF. The CDR3 DNA reads as TGTGCCTGGAGTGCCAGACAGGGTCTAGAAGCTTTCTTT. Full variable domain (outside the CDR3, taken from reference TRBV30 and TRBJ1-1): SQTIHQWPATLVQPVGSPLSLECTVEGTSNPNLYWYRQAAGRGLQLLFYSVGIGQISSEVPQNLSASRPQDRQFILSSKKLLLSDSGFYLCAWSARQGLEAFFGQGTRLTVV.

The V and J genes are TRBV7-9 and TRBJ1-1; D is ambiguous. Germline assignment: CDR1 SEHNR and CDR2 FQNEAQ (reference sequence). CDR3 length: 13 residues. Trimming shortened V by 5 bases and J by 8 bases, and 15 bases separated the two germline ends. In DNA form, the CDR3 reads TGTGCCAGCAGCCTTAACGCCGAGGTGGAAGCTTTCTTT. This codes for CASSLNAEVEAFF.

The chain combines TRBV20-1 with TRBJ2-7; no reliable D call. The CDR3 has 10 amino acids. Trimming took off 3 bases at V and 4 bases at J, with 4 bases between the two ends. Germline V lookup: CDR1 DFQATT, CDR2 SNEGSKA (reference sequence). CDR3 in amino acids: CSASQYEQYF. The CDR3 DNA follows: TGCAGTGCTAGTCAGTACGAGCAGTACTTC.

This clone was picked up one time. This chain uses TRBV5-1 with TRBJ2-7, with 9 bases aligning to TRBD2. The J segment lost 5 bases and the V segment lost 1 base, leaving 7 bases of the junction unmatched. The V gene's germline CDR1 is SGHRS and CDR2 YFSETQ. This CDR3 has 15 residues. CDR3 amino acids: CASSLFSGGLDEQYF. DNA for the CDR3: TGCGCCAGCAGCTTGTTCAGCGGGGGGCTAGACGAGCAGTACTTC.

The CDR3 DNA sequence: TGTGCCAGCAGTTTTCGGACAGGGGGCGTGTACGAGCAGTACTTC. Its translation is CASSFRTGGVYEQYF. This chain uses TRBV6-5 with TRBJ2-7, with 11 bases aligning to TRBD1. Germline V gene sequence: CDR1 MNHEY, CDR2 SVGAGI. The CDR3 sequence is 15 residues long. The trim removed 4 bases at V and 4 bases at J, leaving 6 bases unmatched.

This clone was seen only once. The CDR3, as DNA: TGCGCCAGCAGCCAACCCGGCGCGGGCAATGAAAAACTGTTTTTT. This translates into CASSQPGAGNEKLFF. The V gene is TRBV4-1, the J gene TRBJ1-4; D unresolved. Germline V CDR1 and CDR2: MGHRA, YSYEKL. The CDR3 loop spans 15 amino acids. Trimming stripped 2 bases from V and 5 bases from J, with 12 bases between.

V gene TRBV19 combines with J gene TRBJ1-2; D is unclear. V was cut by 5 bases and J by 11 bases, with 18 bases left in between. The germline CDR1 and CDR2 sequences are LNHDA and SQIVND (reference sequence). CDR3 length: 13 residues. CDR3 in amino acids: CASSFTPPGDYTF. The CDR3 DNA reads as TGTGCCAGTAGTTTTACGCCCCCAGGAGATTACACCTTC.

This chain links TRBV5-1 with TRBJ2-2; unclear D gene. V dropped 0 bases and J dropped 4 bases, with 7 bases sitting between them. CDR1 is SGHRS, CDR2 YFSETQ, per germline. This CDR3 is 14 amino acids long. The CDR3 here is CASSLAGITGELFF. CDR3 DNA: TGCGCCAGCAGCTTGGCTGGCATCACCGGGGAGCTGTTTTTT.

J is TRBJ2-5 and V is TRBV30; 7 bases line up with TRBD1. The CDR3 consists of 13 residues. V gave up 3 bases and J gave up 4 bases; unmatched junction bases: 5. The germline V gene has CDR1 GTSNPN and CDR2 SVGIG (reference sequence). CDR3 coding DNA: TGTGCCTGGAGATTCGAGGGGGCAGAGACCCAGTACTTC. Protein: CAWRFEGAETQYF.

The chain has TRBV5-1 and TRBJ1-2, with D perhaps matching TRBD1 (6 bases). CDR1 is SGHRS, CDR2 YFSETQ, per germline. The CDR3 spans 16 residues. The V and J ends lost 0 bases and 7 bases respectively, with 19 bases between them. The CDR3 spells CASSLGTVDFASGYTF. The CDR3, as DNA: TGCGCCAGCAGCTTGGGGACAGTCGATTTCGCTAGTGGCTACACCTTC.

V usage is TRBV2 and J usage is TRBJ2-7; D is ambiguous. The V end lost 8 bases, the J end lost 9 bases, and 14 bases lay between the germline ends. The CDR3 spans 11 residues. The V gene's germline CDR1 is SNHLY and CDR2 FYNNEI. CDR3 bases: TGTGCCAGCGGAGCCTCCATGAGGCAGTACTTC. Amino acids: CASGASMRQYF.

This chain joins TRBV29-1 and TRBJ1-1; D may be TRBD1 (5 bases). The CDR3 covers 12 residues. Germline CDR1 is SQVTM and CDR2 is ANQGSEA. Trimming took off 7 bases at V and 3 bases at J, with 12 bases between the two ends. CDR3 nucleotide sequence: TGCAGCGCTATTTGGGGGGACACTGAAGCTTTCTTT. This codes for CSAIWGDTEAFF. Full variable domain (outside the CDR3, taken from reference TRBV29-1 and TRBJ1-1): SAVISQKPSRDICQRGTSLTIQCQVDSQVTMMFWYRQQPGQSLTLIATANQGSEATYESGFVIDKFPISRPNLTFSTLTVSNMSPEDSSIYLCSAIWGDTEAFFGQGTRLTVV.